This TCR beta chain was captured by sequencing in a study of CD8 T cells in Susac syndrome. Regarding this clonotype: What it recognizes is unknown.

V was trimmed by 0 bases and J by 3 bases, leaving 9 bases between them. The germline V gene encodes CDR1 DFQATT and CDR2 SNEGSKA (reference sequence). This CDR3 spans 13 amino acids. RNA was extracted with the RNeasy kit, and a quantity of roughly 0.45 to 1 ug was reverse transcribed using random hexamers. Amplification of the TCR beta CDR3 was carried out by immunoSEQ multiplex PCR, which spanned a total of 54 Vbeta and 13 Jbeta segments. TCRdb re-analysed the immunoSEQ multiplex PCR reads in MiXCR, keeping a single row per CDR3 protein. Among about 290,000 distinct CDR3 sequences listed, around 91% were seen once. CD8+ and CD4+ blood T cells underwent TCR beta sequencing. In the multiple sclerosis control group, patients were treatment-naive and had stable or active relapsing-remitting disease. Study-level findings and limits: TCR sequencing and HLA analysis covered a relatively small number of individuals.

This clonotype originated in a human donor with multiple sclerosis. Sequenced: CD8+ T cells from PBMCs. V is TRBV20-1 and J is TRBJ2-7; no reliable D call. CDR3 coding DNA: TGCAGTGCTAGAGATATTTACAGCTACGAGCAGTACTTC. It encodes CSARDIYSYEQYF.